This record concerns one TCR beta chain sequence. The antigen it binds to is not known. Per-nucleotide qualities are absent, and no much larger clonotype sits a single base away. The sample originates from a study of T cell changes during pregnancy in multiple sclerosis (dated by TCRdb to between 2018 and 2020). Regarding the research as a whole: Changes in the T cell repertoire over the course of pregnancy were examined in this study in women with multiple sclerosis.

Library construction relied on the immunoSEQ multiplex PCR assay. In its TCRdb copy, this immuneACCESS table keeps in-frame sequences only and misses some clones. Where compared with another copy, unresolved V genes explain less than half of these, and the others have no known cause. The sample has about 110,000 clones on record, roughly 92% of them singletons. Jointly, the top ten make up roughly 1.5% of the sample. There are 16 amino acids in the CDR3, from cysteine to phenylalanine inclusive. Just CDR3 DNA is preserved here, 48 bases in frame from base 1. CDR1 SGHDT and CDR2 YYEEEE are derived from the germline V gene. V has 0 bases trimmed and J has 0 bases trimmed; junction bases matching no gene number 6.

The V gene is TRBV5-6 and the J gene is TRBJ2-7; the central 7 bases match TRBD2. The sample was peripheral blood, taken after pregnancy. The sequence was collected from a female donor with multiple sclerosis, enrolled in a pregnancy study. Here is the DNA: TGTGCCAGCAGCTTGGGATCTAGCGGTAGCTCCTACGAGCAGTACTTC. Its protein product is CASSLGSSGSSYEQYF.